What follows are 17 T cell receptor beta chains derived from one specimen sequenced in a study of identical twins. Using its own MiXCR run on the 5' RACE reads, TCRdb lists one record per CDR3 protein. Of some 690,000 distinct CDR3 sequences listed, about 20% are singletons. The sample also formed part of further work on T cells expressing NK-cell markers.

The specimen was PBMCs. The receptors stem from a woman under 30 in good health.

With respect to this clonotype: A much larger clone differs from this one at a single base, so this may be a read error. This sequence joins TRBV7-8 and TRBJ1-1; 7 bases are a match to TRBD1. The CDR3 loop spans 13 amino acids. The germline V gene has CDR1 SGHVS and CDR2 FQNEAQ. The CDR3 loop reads CASNLQGYTEAFF. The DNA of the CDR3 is TGTGCCAGCAACTTACAGGGGTACACTGAAGCTTTCTTT.

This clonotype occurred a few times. CDR3 protein: CSARDSFRNYGYTF. The CDR3 DNA reads as TGCAGTGCTAGAGACAGTTTCCGAAACTATGGCTACACCTTC. The chain recombines TRBV20-1 with TRBJ1-2; D not certain. CDR1 and CDR2 from the germline V gene are DFQATT and SNEGSKA (reference sequence). CDR3 size: 14 residues. The V and J ends lost 0 bases and 2 bases respectively, with 10 bases between them.

The CDR3 protein is CSARRASGSADTQYF. In nucleotides, the CDR3 is TGCAGTGCTAGAAGGGCTAGCGGGAGTGCAGATACGCAGTATTTT. The chain uses TRBV20-1 and TRBJ2-3, with 10 bases lining up with TRBD2. V shed 2 bases and J 4 bases; nucleotides not matched to a gene: 6. The CDR3 is 15 amino acids. The V gene's germline CDR1 is DFQATT and CDR2 SNEGSKA (reference sequence).

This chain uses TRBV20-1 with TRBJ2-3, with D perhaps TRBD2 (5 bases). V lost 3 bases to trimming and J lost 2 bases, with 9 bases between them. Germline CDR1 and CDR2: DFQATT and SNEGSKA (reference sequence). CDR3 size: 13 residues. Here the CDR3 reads CSASGETTDTQYF. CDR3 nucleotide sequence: TGCAGTGCTAGCGGGGAAACCACAGATACGCAGTATTTT.

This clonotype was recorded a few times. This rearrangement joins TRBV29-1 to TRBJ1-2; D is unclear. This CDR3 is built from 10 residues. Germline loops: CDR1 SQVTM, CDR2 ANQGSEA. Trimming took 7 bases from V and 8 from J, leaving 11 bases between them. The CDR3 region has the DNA TGCAGCGGCTGCCCTGGAGGCTACACCTTC. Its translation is CSGCPGGYTF.

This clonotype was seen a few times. CDR3 sequence reads: CAISDRAAGQGAYEQYF. Here the CDR3 DNA reads TGTGCCATCAGTGACCGCGCAGCGGGACAGGGAGCCTACGAGCAGTACTTC. The chain uses TRBV10-3 and TRBJ2-7; TRBD1 aligns across 9 bases. This CDR3 spans 17 amino acids. Germline CDR1 reads ENHRY; CDR2 reads SYGVKD. Trimming took 3 bases from V and 2 from J; bases not matched to a gene: 11.

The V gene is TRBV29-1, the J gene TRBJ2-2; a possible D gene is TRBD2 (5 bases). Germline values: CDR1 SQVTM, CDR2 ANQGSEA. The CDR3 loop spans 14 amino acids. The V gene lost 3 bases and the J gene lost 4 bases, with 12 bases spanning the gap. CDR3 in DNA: TGCAGCGTTGAGAGCGGTATAGCCACCGGGGAGCTGTTTTTT. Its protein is CSVESGIATGELFF.

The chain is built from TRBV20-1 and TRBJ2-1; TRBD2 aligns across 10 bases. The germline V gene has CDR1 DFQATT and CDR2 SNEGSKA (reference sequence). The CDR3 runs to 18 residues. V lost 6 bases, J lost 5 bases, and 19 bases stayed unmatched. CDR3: CSARPLLSGGAVDNEQFF. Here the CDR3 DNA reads TGCAGTGCCAGACCCCTCTTGAGCGGGGGGGCCGTAGACAATGAGCAGTTCTTC.

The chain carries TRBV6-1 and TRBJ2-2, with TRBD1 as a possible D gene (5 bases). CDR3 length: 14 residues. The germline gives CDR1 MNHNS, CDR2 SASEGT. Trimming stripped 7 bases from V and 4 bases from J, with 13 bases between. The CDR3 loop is CASTKGLSTGELFF. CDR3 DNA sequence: TGTGCCAGCACAAAGGGGCTAAGCACCGGGGAGCTGTTTTTT.

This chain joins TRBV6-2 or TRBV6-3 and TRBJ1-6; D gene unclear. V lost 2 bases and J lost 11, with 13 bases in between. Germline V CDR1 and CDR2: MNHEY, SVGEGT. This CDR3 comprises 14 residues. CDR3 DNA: TGTGCCAGCAGTTACCCCTCAACAACGGCACCCCTCCACTTT. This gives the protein CASSYPSTTAPLHF.

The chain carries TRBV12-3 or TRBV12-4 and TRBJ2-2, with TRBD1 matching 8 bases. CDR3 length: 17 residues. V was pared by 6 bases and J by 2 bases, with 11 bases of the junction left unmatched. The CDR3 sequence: CASSPGGRGLNTGELFF. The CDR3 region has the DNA TGTGCCAGCAGCCCCGGAGGCAGGGGGCTTAACACCGGGGAGCTGTTTTTT.

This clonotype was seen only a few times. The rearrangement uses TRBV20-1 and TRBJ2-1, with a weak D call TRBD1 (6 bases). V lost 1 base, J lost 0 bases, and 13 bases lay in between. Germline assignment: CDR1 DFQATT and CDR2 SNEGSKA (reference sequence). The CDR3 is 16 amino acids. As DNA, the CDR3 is TGCAGTGCTAGAGCGGGACACTCTCGCTCCTACAATGAGCAGTTCTTC. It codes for CSARAGHSRSYNEQFF.

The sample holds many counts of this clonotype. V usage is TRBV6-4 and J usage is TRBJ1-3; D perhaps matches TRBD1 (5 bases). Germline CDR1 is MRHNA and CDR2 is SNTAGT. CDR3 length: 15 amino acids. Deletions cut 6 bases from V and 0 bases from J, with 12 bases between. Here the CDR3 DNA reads TGTGCCAGCAGCTGGAAGGGGTGCTCTGGAAACACCATATATTTT. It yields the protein CASSWKGCSGNTIYF.

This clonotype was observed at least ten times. The CDR3 spells CAISDSGGPNSPLHF. CDR3 DNA sequence: TGTGCCATCAGTGACTCCGGAGGCCCGAATTCACCCCTCCACTTT. The chain is built from TRBV10-3 and TRBJ1-6; D is ambiguous. This CDR3 spans 15 amino acids. Germline V gene lookup returns CDR1 ENHRY and CDR2 SYGVKD. Trimming took 3 bases from V and 7 from J, leaving 13 bases between them.

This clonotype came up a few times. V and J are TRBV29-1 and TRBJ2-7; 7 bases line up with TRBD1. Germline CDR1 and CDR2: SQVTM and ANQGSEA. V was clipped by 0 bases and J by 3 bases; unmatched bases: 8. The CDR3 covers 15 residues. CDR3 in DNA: TGCAGCGTTGAAGACCAGACAGGGCCTTACTACGAGCAGTACTTC. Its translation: CSVEDQTGPYYEQYF.

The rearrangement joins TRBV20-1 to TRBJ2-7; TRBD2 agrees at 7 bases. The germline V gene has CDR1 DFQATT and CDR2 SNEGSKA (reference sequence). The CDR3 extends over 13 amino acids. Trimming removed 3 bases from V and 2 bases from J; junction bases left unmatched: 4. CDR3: CSASGRTPYEQYF. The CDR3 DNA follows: TGCAGTGCTAGCGGGAGGACCCCCTACGAGCAGTACTTC.

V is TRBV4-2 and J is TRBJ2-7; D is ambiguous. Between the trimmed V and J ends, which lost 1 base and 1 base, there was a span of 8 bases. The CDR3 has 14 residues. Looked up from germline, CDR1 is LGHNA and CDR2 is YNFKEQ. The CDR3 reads CASSQGRNSYEQYF. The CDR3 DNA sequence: TGTGCCAGCAGCCAAGGACGGAATTCCTACGAGCAGTACTTC.